The TCR beta chain described here comes from a study of a mutant IDH1 vaccine in newly diagnosed glioma. Assay: immunoSEQ multiplex PCR; the TCRdb copy retains only in-frame clones and omits some. Altogether under 45,000 clones are present, roughly four fifths being singletons, with the ten largest covering 12%. Specified time point: week 5, during vaccination. In every dose of vaccine, 300 ug of mutant IDH1 20-mer peptide was given alongside topical imiquimod. V dropped 6 bases and J dropped 5 bases, with 16 bases sitting between them. Germline V CDR1 and CDR2: SGHVS, FNYEAQ. This CDR3 region has 14 residues. Worth noting for this clone: The target antigen is unknown.

This clonotype was sampled from a man aged 45-65 years with glioma. The chain joins TRBV7-6 to TRBJ2-5; D is perhaps TRBD1 or TRBD2 (5 bases each). This specimen consisted of PBMCs, obtained from a glioma patient whose treatment included an IDH1 peptide vaccine. As DNA, the CDR3 is TGTGCCAGCAGAGCCCAATGGGGGTCGGAGACCCAGTACTTC. This gives the protein CASRAQWGSETQYF.